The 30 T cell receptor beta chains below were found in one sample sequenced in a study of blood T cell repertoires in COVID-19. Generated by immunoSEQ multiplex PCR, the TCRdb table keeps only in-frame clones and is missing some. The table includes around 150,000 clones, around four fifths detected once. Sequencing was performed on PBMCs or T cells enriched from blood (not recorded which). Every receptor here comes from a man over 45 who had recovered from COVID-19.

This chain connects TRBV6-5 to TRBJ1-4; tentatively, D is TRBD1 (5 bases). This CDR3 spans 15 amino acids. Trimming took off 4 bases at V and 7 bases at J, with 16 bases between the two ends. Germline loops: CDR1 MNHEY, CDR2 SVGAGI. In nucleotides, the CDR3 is TGTGCCAGCAGTTCAGGCGTGGGGGGTAGTGAAAAACTGTTTTTT. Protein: CASSSGVGGSEKLFF.

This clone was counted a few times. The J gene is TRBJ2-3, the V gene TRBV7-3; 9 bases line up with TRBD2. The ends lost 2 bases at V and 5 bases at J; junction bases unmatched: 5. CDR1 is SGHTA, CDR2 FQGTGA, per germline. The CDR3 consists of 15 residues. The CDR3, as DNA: TGTGCCAGCAGCTTAGGCGGGGGGGCCATAGATACGCAGTATTTT. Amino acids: CASSLGGGAIDTQYF.

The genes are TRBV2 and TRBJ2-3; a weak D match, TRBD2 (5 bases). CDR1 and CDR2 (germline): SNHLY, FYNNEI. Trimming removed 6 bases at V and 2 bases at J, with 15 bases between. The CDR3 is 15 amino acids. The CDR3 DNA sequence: TGTGCCAGCAGGGCCGCTACGGGGTCCACAGATACGCAGTATTTT. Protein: CASRAATGSTDTQYF.

As DNA, the CDR3 is TGTGCCAGCAGCTCCCGCCGGGCGGGGGGGCTTGATACGCAGTATTTT. The encoded protein is CASSSRRAGGLDTQYF. This chain links TRBV9 with TRBJ2-3, with TRBD2 matching 9 bases. Looked up from germline, CDR1 is SGDLS and CDR2 is YYNGEE. The CDR3 is 16 residues long. V lost 4 bases and J lost 6; bases outside the gene matches: 12.

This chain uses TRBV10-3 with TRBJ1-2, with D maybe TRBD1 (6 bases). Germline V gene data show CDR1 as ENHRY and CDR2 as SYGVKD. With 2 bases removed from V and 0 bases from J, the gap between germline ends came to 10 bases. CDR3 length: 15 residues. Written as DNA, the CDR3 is TGTGCCATCAGTGAGGGAGGGGGGGCTAACTATGGCTACACCTTC. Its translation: CAISEGGGANYGYTF.

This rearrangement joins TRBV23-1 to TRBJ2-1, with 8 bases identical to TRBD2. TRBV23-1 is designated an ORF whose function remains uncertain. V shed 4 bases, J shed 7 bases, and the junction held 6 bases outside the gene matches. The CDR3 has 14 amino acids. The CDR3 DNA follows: TGCGCCAGCAGTCTGAAGCGGGGGATTAATGAGCAGTTCTTC. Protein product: CASSLKRGINEQFF.

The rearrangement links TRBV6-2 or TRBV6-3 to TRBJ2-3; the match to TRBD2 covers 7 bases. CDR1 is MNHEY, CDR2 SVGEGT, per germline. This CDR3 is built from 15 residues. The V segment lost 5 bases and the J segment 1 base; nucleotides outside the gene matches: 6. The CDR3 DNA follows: TGTGCCAGCAGTCGGGACTACCACCGCACAGATACGCAGTATTTT. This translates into CASSRDYHRTDTQYF.

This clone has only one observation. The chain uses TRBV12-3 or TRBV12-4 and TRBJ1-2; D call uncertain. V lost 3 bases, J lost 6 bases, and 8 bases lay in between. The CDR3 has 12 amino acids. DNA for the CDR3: TGTGCCAGCAGTTTCGGAGGCGATGGCTACACCTTC. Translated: CASSFGGDGYTF.

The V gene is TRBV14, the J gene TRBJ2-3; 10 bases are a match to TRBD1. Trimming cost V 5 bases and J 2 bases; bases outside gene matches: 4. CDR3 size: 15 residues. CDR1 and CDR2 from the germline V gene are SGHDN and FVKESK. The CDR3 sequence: CASSFRQGATDTQYF. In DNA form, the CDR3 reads TGTGCCAGCAGCTTTCGACAGGGGGCCACAGATACGCAGTATTTT.

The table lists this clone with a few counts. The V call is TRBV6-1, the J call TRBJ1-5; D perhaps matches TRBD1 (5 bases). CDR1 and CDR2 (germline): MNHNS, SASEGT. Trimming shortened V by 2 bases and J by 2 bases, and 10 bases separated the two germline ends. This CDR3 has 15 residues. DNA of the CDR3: TGTGCCAGCAGTGAAAATGAAGGGGGCAATCAGCCCCAGCATTTT. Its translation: CASSENEGGNQPQHF.

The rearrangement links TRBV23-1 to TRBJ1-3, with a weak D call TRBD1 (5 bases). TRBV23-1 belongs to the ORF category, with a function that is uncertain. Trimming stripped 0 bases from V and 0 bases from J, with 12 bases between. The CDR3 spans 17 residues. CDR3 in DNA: TGCGCCAGCAGTCAATCAATACAGGCCCGCTCTGGAAACACCATATATTTT. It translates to CASSQSIQARSGNTIYF.

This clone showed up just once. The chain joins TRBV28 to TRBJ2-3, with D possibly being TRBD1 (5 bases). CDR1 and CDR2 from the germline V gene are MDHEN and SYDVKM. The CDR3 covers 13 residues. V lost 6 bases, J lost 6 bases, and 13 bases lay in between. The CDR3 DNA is TGTGCCAGCAGCCTACAGGTCTTGGATACGCAGTATTTT. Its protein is CASSLQVLDTQYF.

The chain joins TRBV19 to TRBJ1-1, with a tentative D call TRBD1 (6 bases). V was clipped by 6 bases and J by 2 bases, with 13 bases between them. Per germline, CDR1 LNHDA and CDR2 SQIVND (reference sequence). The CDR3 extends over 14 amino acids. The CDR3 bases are TGTGCCAGTAGCCTTACAGGGTCAAACACTGAAGCTTTCTTT. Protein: CASSLTGSNTEAFF. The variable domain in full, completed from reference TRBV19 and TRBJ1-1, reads DGGITQSPKYLFRKEGQNVTLSCEQNLNHDAMYWYRQDPGQGLRLIYYSQIVNDFQKGDIAEGYSVSREKKESFPLTVTSAQKNPTAFYLCASSLTGSNTEAFFGQGTRLTVV.

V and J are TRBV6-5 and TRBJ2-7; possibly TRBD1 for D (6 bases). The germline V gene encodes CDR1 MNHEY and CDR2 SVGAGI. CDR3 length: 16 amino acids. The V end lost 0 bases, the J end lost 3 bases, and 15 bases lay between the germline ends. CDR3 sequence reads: CASSYSKGVGGYEQYF. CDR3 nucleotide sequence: TGTGCCAGCAGTTACTCGAAAGGGGTAGGGGGCTACGAGCAGTACTTC.

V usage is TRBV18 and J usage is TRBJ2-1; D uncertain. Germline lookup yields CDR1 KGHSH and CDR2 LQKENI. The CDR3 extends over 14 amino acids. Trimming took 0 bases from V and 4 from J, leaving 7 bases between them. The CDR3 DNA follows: TGTGCCAGCTCACCACCGGGCAGTTACAATGAGCAGTTCTTC. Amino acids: CASSPPGSYNEQFF.

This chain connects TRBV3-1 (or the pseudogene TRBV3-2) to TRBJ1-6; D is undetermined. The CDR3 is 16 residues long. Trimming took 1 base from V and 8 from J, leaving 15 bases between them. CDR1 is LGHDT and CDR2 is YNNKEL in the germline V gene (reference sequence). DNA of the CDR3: TGTGCCAGCAGCCAAGTTCCCTCCTGGGGAGATTCACCCCTCCACTTT. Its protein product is CASSQVPSWGDSPLHF.

The CDR3 spells CASSLGSDRRFYTF. CDR3 in DNA: TGTGCCAGCAGCTTAGGGTCGGACAGGCGATTCTACACCTTC. The V gene is TRBV11-3, the J gene TRBJ1-2; TRBD1 matches 7 bases. CDR3 size: 14 residues. Looked up from germline, CDR1 is SGHNT and CDR2 is YENEEA. The trim removed 1 base at V and 10 bases at J, leaving 9 bases unmatched.

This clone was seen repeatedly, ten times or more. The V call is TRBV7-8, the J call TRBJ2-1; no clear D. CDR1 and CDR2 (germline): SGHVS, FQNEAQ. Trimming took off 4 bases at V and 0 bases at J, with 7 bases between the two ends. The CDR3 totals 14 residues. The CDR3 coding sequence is TGTGCCAGCAGCTCCGTGAGCTCCTACAATGAGCAGTTCTTC. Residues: CASSSVSSYNEQFF.

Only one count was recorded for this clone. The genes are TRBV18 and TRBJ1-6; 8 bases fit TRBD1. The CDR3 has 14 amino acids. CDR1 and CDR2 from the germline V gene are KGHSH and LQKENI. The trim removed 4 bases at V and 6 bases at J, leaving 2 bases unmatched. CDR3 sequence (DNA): TGTGCCAGCTCACTCGACAGGGGTAATTCACCCCTCCACTTT. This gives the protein CASSLDRGNSPLHF. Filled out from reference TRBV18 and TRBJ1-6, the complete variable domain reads NAGVMQNPRHLVRRRGQEARLRCSPMKGHSHVYWYRQLPEEGLKFMVYLQKENIIDESGMPKERFSAEFPKEGPSILRIQQVVRGDSAAYFCASSLDRGNSPLHFGNGTRLTVT.

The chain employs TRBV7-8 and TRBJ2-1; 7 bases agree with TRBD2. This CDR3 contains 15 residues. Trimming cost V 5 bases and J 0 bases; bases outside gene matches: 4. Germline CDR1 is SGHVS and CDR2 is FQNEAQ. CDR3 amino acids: CASSPGLSSYNEQFF. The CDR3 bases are TGTGCCAGCAGCCCGGGACTAAGCTCCTACAATGAGCAGTTCTTC.

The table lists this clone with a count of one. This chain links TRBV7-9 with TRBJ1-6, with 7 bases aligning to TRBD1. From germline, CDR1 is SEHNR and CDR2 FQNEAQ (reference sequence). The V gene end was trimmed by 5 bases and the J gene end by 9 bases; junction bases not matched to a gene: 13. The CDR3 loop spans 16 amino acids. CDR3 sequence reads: CASSAHSTGSSSPLHF. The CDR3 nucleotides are TGTGCCAGCAGCGCCCATTCGACAGGGTCCTCTTCACCCCTCCACTTT.

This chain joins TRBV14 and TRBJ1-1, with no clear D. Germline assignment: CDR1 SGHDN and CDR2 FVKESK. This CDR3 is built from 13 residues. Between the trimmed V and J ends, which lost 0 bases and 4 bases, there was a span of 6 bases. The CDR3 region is CASSQDSFTEAFF. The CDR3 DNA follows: TGTGCCAGCAGCCAAGACAGTTTCACTGAAGCTTTCTTT.

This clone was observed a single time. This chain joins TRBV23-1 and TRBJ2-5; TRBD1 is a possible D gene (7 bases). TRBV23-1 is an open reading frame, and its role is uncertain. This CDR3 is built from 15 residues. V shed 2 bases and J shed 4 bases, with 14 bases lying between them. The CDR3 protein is CASSQRRRGRETQYF. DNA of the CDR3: TGCGCCAGCAGTCAACGGAGGAGGGGGCGAGAGACCCAGTACTTC.

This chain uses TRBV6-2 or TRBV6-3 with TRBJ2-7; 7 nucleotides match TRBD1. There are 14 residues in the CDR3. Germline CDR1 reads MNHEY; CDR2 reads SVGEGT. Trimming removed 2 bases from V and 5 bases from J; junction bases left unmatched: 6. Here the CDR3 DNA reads TGTGCCAGCAGTTACGACAGGGTAAGAAACGAGCAGTACTTC. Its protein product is CASSYDRVRNEQYF.

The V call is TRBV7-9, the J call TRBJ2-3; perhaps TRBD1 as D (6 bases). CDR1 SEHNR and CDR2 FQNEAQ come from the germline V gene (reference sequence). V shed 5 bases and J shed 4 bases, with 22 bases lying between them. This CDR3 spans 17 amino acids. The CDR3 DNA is TGTGCCAGCAGCCGAGTTCGCGGACAGCATTATGCAGATACGCAGTATTTT. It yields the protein CASSRVRGQHYADTQYF. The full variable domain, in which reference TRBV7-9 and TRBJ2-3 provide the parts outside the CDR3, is DTGVSQNPRHKITKRGQNVTFRCDPISEHNRLYWYRQTLGQGPEFLTYFQNEAQLEKSRLLSDRFSAERPKGSFSTLEIQRTEQGDSAMYLCASSRVRGQHYADTQYFGPGTRLTVL.

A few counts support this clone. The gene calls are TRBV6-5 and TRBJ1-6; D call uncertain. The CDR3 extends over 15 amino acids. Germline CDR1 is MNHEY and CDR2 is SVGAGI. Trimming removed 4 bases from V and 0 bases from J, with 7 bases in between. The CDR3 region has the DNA TGTGCCAGCAGTTCCTCCAGCTCCTATAATTCACCCCTCCACTTT. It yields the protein CASSSSSSYNSPLHF.

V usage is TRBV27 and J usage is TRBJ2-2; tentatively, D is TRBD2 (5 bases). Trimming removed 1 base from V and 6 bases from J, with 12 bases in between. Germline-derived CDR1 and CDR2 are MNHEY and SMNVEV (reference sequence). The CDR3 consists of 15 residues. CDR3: CASSLYPGRSGELFF. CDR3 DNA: TGTGCCAGCAGTTTATATCCGGGAAGGTCCGGGGAGCTGTTTTTT.

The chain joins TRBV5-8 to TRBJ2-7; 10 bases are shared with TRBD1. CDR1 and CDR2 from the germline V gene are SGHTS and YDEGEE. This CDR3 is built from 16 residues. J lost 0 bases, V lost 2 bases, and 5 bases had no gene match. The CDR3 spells CASSLPGQGSSYEQYF. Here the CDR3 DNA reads TGTGCCAGCAGCTTACCGGGACAGGGGAGCTCCTACGAGCAGTACTTC.

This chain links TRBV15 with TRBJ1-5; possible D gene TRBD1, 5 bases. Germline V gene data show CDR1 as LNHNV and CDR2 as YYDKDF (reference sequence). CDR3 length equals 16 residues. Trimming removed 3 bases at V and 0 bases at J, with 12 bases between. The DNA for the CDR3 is TGTGCCACCAGCAGGGGGGGTAGGGGTAGCAATCAGCCCCAGCATTTT. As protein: CATSRGGRGSNQPQHF.

CDR3 loop: CASSPSGGAGPVGTQYF. The CDR3 nucleotides are TGTGCCAGCAGCCCAAGCGGGGGGGCGGGTCCCGTTGGGACCCAGTACTTC. The chain couples TRBV7-3 to TRBJ2-5, with 10 positions matching TRBD2. Germline CDR1 and CDR2: SGHTA and FQGTGA. After removal of 5 bases from V and 7 bases from J, the junction contained 16 bases not matched to a gene. This CDR3 contains 17 residues.